This T cell receptor beta chain was documented in a study of PD-L1 blockade in urothelial cancer. Specified time point: peripheral blood 6 weeks after treatment start. Germline-derived CDR1 and CDR2 are MGHRA and YSYEKL. This CDR3 region has 15 residues. Unmatched junction bases numbered 8, after V lost 4 bases and J lost 3 bases. Profiled with immunoSEQ multiplex PCR; TCRdb holds only in-frame clones, not every one. The sample lists approximately 40,000 clones; around 88% were seen once. V and J are TRBV4-1 and TRBJ1-2, with 7 bases matching TRBD1. The sample was PBMCs, taken around atezolizumab (anti-PD-L1) treatment. The TCR sequence derives from a man aged 55 to 70 with urothelial cancer. The CDR3 DNA is TGCGCCAGCAGCCCGTCGACAGGGAGGTACTATGGCTACACCTTC. Protein: CASSPSTGRYYGYTF.